This T cell receptor (beta chain) is from a study of cytomegalovirus exposure and HLA in healthy donors. For this clone: Its cognate antigen is unknown.

The PCR ran on 60 Vbeta and 13 Jbeta primers. Sequencing was performed with immunoSEQ multiplex PCR; in TCRdb, only in-frame clones are kept and a portion is missing. The table shows around 160,000 clones, with around 76% occurring only once. The CDR3 sequence is 12 residues long. The germline V and J ends were trimmed by 3 bases and 7 bases, with 7 bases remaining between them. CDR1 is SEHNR, CDR2 FQNEAQ, per germline (reference sequence). Findings of the study overall: According to an earlier analysis, most TCR beta V segments yielded productive rearrangements about 87% or about 30% of the time. In a later analysis, at a false discovery rate of 0.05, 16,951 TCR beta sequences matched HLA alleles. As was reported, the classifier diagnosed cytomegalovirus status with high specificity and sensitivity. It was shown in a later analysis that HLA-associated TCR beta chains were more clonally expanded than other, equally common chains.

The clonotype comes from a woman in her thirties or forties in good health and CMV-seronegative. The chain links TRBV7-9 to TRBJ2-1; no definite D call. What was sequenced was PBMCs. The CDR3 DNA sequence: TGTGCCAGCAGCTTTAGAACGAATGAGCAGTTCTTC. Translation gives CASSFRTNEQFF.